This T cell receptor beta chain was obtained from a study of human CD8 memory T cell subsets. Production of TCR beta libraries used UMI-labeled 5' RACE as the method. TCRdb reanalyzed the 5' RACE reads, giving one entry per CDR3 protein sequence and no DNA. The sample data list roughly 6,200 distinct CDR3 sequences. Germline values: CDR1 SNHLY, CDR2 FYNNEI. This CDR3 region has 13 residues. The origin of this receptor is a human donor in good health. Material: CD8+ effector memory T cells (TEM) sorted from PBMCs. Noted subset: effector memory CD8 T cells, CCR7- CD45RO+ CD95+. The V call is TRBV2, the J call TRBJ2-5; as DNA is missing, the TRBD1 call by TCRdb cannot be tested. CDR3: CASEDREEETQYF. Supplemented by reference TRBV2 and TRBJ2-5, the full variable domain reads EPEVTQTPSHQVTQMGQEVILRCVPISNHLYFYWYRQILGQKVEFLVSFYNNEISEKSEIFDDQFSVERPDGSNFTLKIRSTKLEDSAMYFCASEDREEETQYFGPGTRLLVL.